This T cell receptor beta chain was captured by sequencing in a study of blood T cells in healthy people across ages (dated by TCRdb to the mid-2010s). Regarding the study in general: In model experiments, template switching captured about one uniquely barcoded TCR beta cDNA molecule for every two T cells. Donors were grouped into four age groups: young (average 16 years), middle-aged (roughly 40), aged (around 60) and long-lived (about 90). Two additional independent replicas of 1 million unique cDNA reads from the same blood draw were analyzed for two donors (one aged 18 to 30 and one aged 80 or older). Donors of different ages were randomly distributed across sequencing lanes to avoid experimental bias. To track age-related changes in TCR beta repertoire diversity, the study relied on deep sequencing normalized with unique cDNA molecular identifiers.

What the authors observed across the whole study: Compared with the aged group, the long-lived group had more naive CD4+ T cells, fewer expanded clones and increased TCR diversity, a pattern suggesting age selection. The percentage of naive T cells measured by flow cytometry correlated strongly with observed TCR beta diversity. Observed TCR beta diversity per million T cells fell roughly linearly with age, and a significant reduction was already apparent by age about 36. The CMV infection status of donors was not known, potentially confounding age-related changes in expanded clonotypes. Because profiling used bulk unsorted PBMCs, naive and antigen-experienced compartments could not be compared conclusively. Total diversity estimates from one million sequenced T cells were considered lower bounds and underestimates.

Remarks on this clonotype: Its antigen is not yet known. No much larger clone exists at a distance of one base, and base qualities are not known.

V is reduced by 4 bases and J by 9 bases, leaving a spacing of 10 bases between them. Reading the germline V gene (reference sequence) gives CDR1 GTSNPN and CDR2 SVGIG. The CDR3 starts with the cysteine, ends with the phenylalanine, and has 12 residues. The entry retains the CDR3 DNA only, 36 bases that are in frame from base 1. Library generation was performed with 5' RACE. The instrument given in TCRdb is Illumina HiSeq 2500. A second PCR of about 7 to 12 cycles was run with a J-beta primer mix and a sample-barcoded 5' primer. A template-switch 5' adaptor carrying 12 random nucleotides introduced a unique molecular identifier onto each TCR beta cDNA molecule. Each sample yielded at least 2.5 million CDR3-containing paired-end reads. All of the RNA was converted into first-strand cDNA using the Mint cDNA synthesis kit, with a TRBC-specific oligonucleotide serving as the primer. All cDNA was treated with uracil-DNA glycosylase and then went through a first 18-cycle PCR with the universal primers M1SS and BC2_uni_R. Per the source publication's procedure: For normalization, 1 million high-quality reads, each with a distinct molecular identifier, were randomly selected from each sample. Reads with shared molecular identifiers were discarded instead of being binned into consensus sequences. MiTCR, with a Q25 quality threshold and the strictest error-elimination algorithm, was used for CDR3 identification, clonotype clustering and error correction. Lower-bound total TCR beta diversity was estimated with a nonparametric unseen species model using Euler transformation. The raw public data were reprocessed by TCRdb itself: fastp quality trimming at Q25, MiXCR clonotype calling, in-frame beta chains only. Rows with a matching CDR3 protein are joined into one entry that keeps the most common DNA and genes. These V and J calls rely on TCRdb rather than the paper's analysis. The sample includes nearly 1 million distinct CDR3 sequences, with around 54% observed a single time. The ten most abundant clones make up about 22% of the sample.

Systemically healthy Caucasian individuals from Russia, around 38 in total and aged about 6 to 100 years, were included as donors. Ten milliliters of peripheral blood were drawn from each donor into EDTA-treated Vacutainer tubes. Ficoll-Paque density-gradient centrifugation was used to isolate PBMCs, with at least 6 million per sample. Total RNA, at least 6 micrograms per sample, was extracted from PBMCs with Trizol reagent. Naive CD45RAhigh/CD27high T cell percentages were measured by flow cytometry on a PBMC aliquot from every donor. The sequence is built from TRBV30 and TRBJ1-6; the D gene is not confidently resolved. The sequenced material came from blood. This TCR derives from an older woman in good health. The DNA reads as follows: TGTGCCTGGAAATTTACAGCTTCACCCCTCCACTTT. Protein translation: CAWKFTASPLHF. Supplemented by the reference TRBV30 and TRBJ1-6 proteins around the CDR3, the complete variable domain is SQTIHQWPATLVQPVGSPLSLECTVEGTSNPNLYWYRQAAGRGLQLLFYSVGIGQISSEVPQNLSASRPQDRQFILSSKKLLLSDSGFYLCAWKFTASPLHFGNGTRLTVT.